A single T cell receptor beta chain is shown here with its context. These data come from a study of blood T cell repertoires in COVID-19. Trimming cost V 6 bases and J 5 bases; bases outside gene matches: 7. This CDR3 region has 14 residues. Germline V lookup: CDR1 MNHNY, CDR2 SVGAGI (reference sequence). Assay: immunoSEQ multiplex PCR; the TCRdb copy retains only in-frame clones and omits some. The sample contains tens of thousands of clones, more than 70% of which appear only once. The receptor comes from a woman older than 75 with acute or convalescent COVID-19. This chain uses TRBV6-6 with TRBJ1-5, with TRBD1 identical over 7 bases. Material: peripheral blood. The CDR3: CASRDTGEYQPQHF. In nucleotides, the CDR3 is TGTGCCAGCAGAGATACAGGGGAGTATCAGCCCCAGCATTTT.